This paragraph reports one T cell receptor beta chain. Its antigen is as yet unknown. Primers: 60 Vbeta forward and 13 Jbeta reverse. Produced via immunoSEQ multiplex PCR; TCRdb's table is partial and in-frame only. The table includes about 200,000 clones, approximately 78% detected once. The data were taken from a study of cytomegalovirus exposure and HLA in healthy donors. At the level of the study: One earlier analysis, a look at around 180 million T cells, found some 110 million unique TCR beta sequences. Out of about 360 genotyped donors, roughly 80% belonged to the Caucasian-associated ancestry cluster. Study-wide findings and caveats: In terms of immune exposure information, only CMV serostatus was available. In an earlier analysis, in 540 or so donors, most V segments appeared productive either ~90% or ~30% of the time.

The CDR3 loop spans 14 amino acids. V gave up 0 bases and J gave up 1 base, with 8 bases separating them. CDR1 and CDR2 (germline): SGHRS, YFSETQ. The specimen was PBMCs. The chain joins TRBV5-1 to TRBJ2-7; D not resolved. The clonotype was recovered from a man younger than 45 in good health and CMV-seronegative. CDR3 loop: CASSLEQPSYEQYF. CDR3 in DNA: TGCGCCAGCAGCTTGGAACAGCCATCCTACGAGCAGTACTTC. The full variable domain, completed using reference TRBV5-1 and TRBJ2-7, is KAGVTQTPRYLIKTRGQQVTLSCSPISGHRSVSWYQQTPGQGLQFLFEYFSETQRNKGNFPGRFSGRQFSNSRSEMNVSTLELGDSALYLCASSLEQPSYEQYFGPGTRLTVT.